This is a list of T cell receptor beta chains from one sample in a study of STAT5B mutations in CD4+ large granular lymphocyte leukemia. Profiling relied on immunoSEQ multiplex PCR, and the TCRdb table lists in-frame clones only, not all of them. This table holds 30,000 to 35,000 clones, around four fifths found once. Sequences were obtained from CD4+ T cells from blood buffy coats. These receptors came from a human donor in good health. CDR3s include the opening cysteine and the closing phenylalanine or tryptophan. A D gene is named only where the DNA matches it firmly. The size entry is marked missing in some rows and otherwise reads once, few, many or a size class.

CDR3 length	J gene	clone size	V gene	D gene	CDR3 DNA	CDR3 protein
15	TRBJ2-7	.	TRBV28	TRBD2	TGTGCCAGCAGTGCCCCCGGGACTAGCAACTACGAGCAGTACTTC	CASSAPGTSNYEQYF
15	TRBJ2-5	once	TRBV7-6	.	TGTGCCAGCAGCTTGGGGGAAGGGGGCCAAGAGACCCAGTACTTC	CASSLGEGGQETQYF
13	TRBJ1-2	few	TRBV7-2	.	TGTGCCAGCAGCTTTGCAGGTGATAGGGGCTACACCTTC	CASSFAGDRGYTF
15	TRBJ2-7	once	TRBV28	.	TGTGCCAGCAGTTTATACGGCGGGACAATATACGAGCAGTACTTC	CASSLYGGTIYEQYF
15	TRBJ2-1	.	TRBV2	TRBD2	TGTGCCACCGAGAGGACTAGCGGCTCCTACAATGAGCAGTTCTTC	CATERTSGSYNEQFF
11	TRBJ2-7	.	TRBV7-8	.	TGTGCGGGTGGGACGATATACGAGCAGTACTTC	CAGGTIYEQYF
12	TRBJ2-1	.	TRBV30	.	TGTGCCGCCGGGAGCTCCTACAATGAGCAGTTCTTC	CAAGSSYNEQFF
13	TRBJ2-7	.	TRBV18	.	TGTGCCAGCTCAGCCGGGACATCGTACGAGCAGTACTTC	CASSAGTSYEQYF
13	TRBJ2-3	.	TRBV5-1	.	TGCGCCAGCAGGGTCGAGAGCACAGATACGCAGTATTTT	CASRVESTDTQYF
15	TRBJ2-2	.	TRBV30	TRBD1	TGTGCCTGGAGTGCCCCCTCAGGGGGCACCGGGGAGCTGTTTTTT	CAWSAPSGGTGELFF
14	TRBJ2-5	.	TRBV7-9	TRBD1	TGTGCCAGCACTTCGGGACAGCCCGTGGAGACCCAGTACTTC	CASTSGQPVETQYF
15	TRBJ2-7	.	TRBV5-1	.	TGCGCCAGCAAGACCGGGACAATGTCCCCCGGCGAGCAGTACTTC	CASKTGTMSPGEQYF
15	TRBJ1-1	once	TRBV19	.	TGTGCCAGTCGTCCGGATGGGCGCATGAACACTGAAGCTTTCTTT	CASRPDGRMNTEAFF
16	TRBJ1-1	.	TRBV18	.	TGTGCCAGCTCACCTACAACTGGCGGAATGAACACTGAAGCTTTCTTT	CASSPTTGGMNTEAFF
12	TRBJ2-7	.	TRBV5-1	.	TGCGCCAGCAGCTCCCAGGGCTACGAGCAGTACTTC	CASSSQGYEQYF
15	TRBJ2-5	.	TRBV7-2	.	TGTGCCAGCAGCTTAATGAGGACCCCCGGAGCGACCCAGTACTTC	CASSLMRTPGATQYF
16	TRBJ2-3	.	TRBV4-2	TRBD2	TGTGCCAGCAGCCAAGGGGGGGGATCGGGCACAGATACGCAGTATTTT	CASSQGGGSGTDTQYF
13	TRBJ2-5	.	TRBV7-9	.	TGTGCCAGCAGCTTAGCGTTTAGGGAGACCCAGTACTTC	CASSLAFRETQYF
16	TRBJ2-1	.	TRBV9	TRBD2	TGTGCCAGCAGCGTAGAACTAGCGGGAGTGCGGAGTGAGCAGTTCTTC	CASSVELAGVRSEQFF
19	TRBJ2-3	.	TRBV11-3	.	TGTGCCAGCAGCTTAAAAAGGCGGGACAGCCTAACGAGCCCAGATACGCAGTATTTT	CASSLKRRDSLTSPDTQYF
16	TRBJ2-1	.	TRBV27	TRBD1	TGTGCCAGCAGTATACGGACAGGGACAATAGTAGGTGAGCAGTTCTTC	CASSIRTGTIVGEQFF
15	TRBJ2-7	.	TRBV14	TRBD2	TGTGCCAGCAGCCAACACGGGGCGGGAGCGGTTGGGCAGTACTTC	CASSQHGAGAVGQYF
15	TRBJ2-1	.	TRBV6-1	.	TGTGCCAGCAGTGTGGGACACCCTGGGGGAAATGAGCAGTTCTTC	CASSVGHPGGNEQFF
12	TRBJ1-4	.	TRBV28	.	TGTGCCAGCACCACCCAGCGAGAAAAACTGTTTTTT	CASTTQREKLFF
15	TRBJ2-1	.	TRBV9	TRBD2	TGTGCCAGCAGCGTACGGGGAGCGGGAAGGGATGAGCAGTTCTTC	CASSVRGAGRDEQFF
12	TRBJ1-1	.	TRBV11-2	.	TGTGCCAGCAGCCCCTGGGGGGTTGAAGCTTTCTTT	CASSPWGVEAFF
14	TRBJ2-7	.	TRBV5-1	.	TGCGCCAGCAGCTTGACGGGGTTTCCCTACGAGCAGTACTTC	CASSLTGFPYEQYF
14	TRBJ1-4	.	TRBV18	TRBD1	TGTGCCAGCTCACCCGGACAGGGTGGTGAAAAACTGTTTTTT	CASSPGQGGEKLFF
16	TRBJ2-2	.	TRBV29-1	.	TGCAGCGGTCAGCTGCGGACAGCATCGAACACCGGGGAGCTGTTTTTT	CSGQLRTASNTGELFF
16	TRBJ2-1	once	TRBV5-6	TRBD1	TGTGCCAGCAGCTTGGCCGCAGGGGGTTCGGTCAATGAGCAGTTCTTC	CASSLAAGGSVNEQFF
14	TRBJ2-5	.	TRBV28	.	TGTGCCAGCAGTCGGCCGACGTACCAAGAGACCCAGTACTTC	CASSRPTYQETQYF
18	TRBJ2-4	.	TRBV2	TRBD1	TGTGCCAGCAGTAAGGTTGCTGGACAGGGGGCATCCAAAAACATTCAGTACTTC	CASSKVAGQGASKNIQYF
13	TRBJ1-1	once	TRBV30	.	TGTGCCTGGAGTCCTATGATTTGGGAAGAAGCTTTCTTT	CAWSPMIWEEAFF
15	TRBJ2-1	.	TRBV18	TRBD2	TGTGCCAGCTCACCCTCGCGGGAGGCCTACAATGAGCAGTTCTTC	CASSPSREAYNEQFF
16	TRBJ1-2	.	TRBV28	.	TGTGCCAGCAGTTTATTGGGGGGGGCATCTAACTATGGCTACACCTTC	CASSLLGGASNYGYTF
13	TRBJ2-7	.	TRBV9	TRBD2	TGTGCCAGCAGTCGGGAGGGCCTTTACGAGCAGTACTTC	CASSREGLYEQYF
17	TRBJ2-5	.	TRBV4-3	.	TGCGCCAGCAGCCAAGATCGCCCGGGTATAGGCCAAGAGACCCAGTACTTC	CASSQDRPGIGQETQYF
17	TRBJ2-1	.	TRBV7-2	TRBD2	TGTGCCAGCAATGGGCTAGCGGGAGGGAGCACGGGCTATGAGCAGTTCTTC	CASNGLAGGSTGYEQFF
14	TRBJ1-2	.	TRBV5-1	.	TGCGCCAGCAGCTTGCGGGGTTTGGACTATGGCTACACCTTC	CASSLRGLDYGYTF
14	TRBJ2-5	.	TRBV6-1	TRBD1	TGTGCCAGCAGCCGCCGGGACAGAAAAGAGACCCAGTACTTC	CASSRRDRKETQYF
15	TRBJ2-7	few	TRBV7-2	.	TGTGCCAGCAGCTTAGGGGTTCGGGCCGGGTACGAGCAGTACTTC	CASSLGVRAGYEQYF
17	TRBJ2-2	.	TRBV15	TRBD2	TGTGCCACCAGCAGAGCACAGACTAGCACGAACACCGGGGAGCTGTTTTTT	CATSRAQTSTNTGELFF
14	TRBJ2-7	once	TRBV14	.	TGTGCCAGCAGCCAAAGGACAGTTTCCTACGAGCAGTACTTC	CASSQRTVSYEQYF
13	TRBJ2-5	.	TRBV7-6	.	TGTGCCAGCAGCTTAATACAAGGAGAGACCCAGTACTTC	CASSLIQGETQYF
14	TRBJ1-1	.	TRBV6-1	.	TGTGCCAGCAACCCGGTGGCGGACACCGATGAAGCTTTCTTT	CASNPVADTDEAFF
13	TRBJ2-2	few	TRBV7-2	.	TGTGCCAGCAGCTTAAGTAACACCGGGGAGCTGTTTTTT	CASSLSNTGELFF
14	TRBJ2-3	.	TRBV10-3	TRBD1	TGTGCCATCAGTGAGTCAGGGACAGGGGGTACGCAGTATTTT	CAISESGTGGTQYF
15	TRBJ1-3	.	TRBV28	.	TGTGCCAGCAGTTCTGGCGGCTCCTCTGGAAACACCATATATTTT	CASSSGGSSGNTIYF
14	TRBJ1-2	.	TRBV5-4	.	TGTGCCAGCAGCCCGGGCTCAACGAACTATGGCTACACCTTC	CASSPGSTNYGYTF